A selection of T cell receptor beta chains follows, all from one sample in a study of blood T cell repertoires in COVID-19. TCRdb's copy holds only in-frame clones and misses some; the assay was immunoSEQ multiplex PCR. The sample lists approximately 100,000 clones, around 89% seen once, with 15% to 20% in the top ten. Sequenced input: peripheral blood. These receptors all come from a human donor with acute or convalescent COVID-19. The donor label of this sample is uncertain. Each CDR3 is given with its conserved first and last residue. Fields, in order: D gene, J gene, V gene, clone size, CDR3 protein, CDR3 DNA. A D gene is named only where the DNA matches it firmly. Clone sizes are given selectively: once, few, many, or a class where the clone is expanded.

d_gene: TRBD2
j_gene: TRBJ2-5
v_gene: TRBV29-1
abundance: few
CDR3aa: CSVDLAGDPQETQYF
CDR3nt: TGCAGCGTTGACCTAGCGGGAGACCCACAAGAGACCCAGTACTTC

d_gene: .
j_gene: TRBJ2-1
v_gene: TRBV27
abundance: .
CDR3aa: CASSPLERYNEQFF
CDR3nt: TGTGCCAGCAGTCCACTAGAGCGGTACAATGAGCAGTTCTTC

d_gene: .
j_gene: TRBJ1-3
v_gene: TRBV19
abundance: .
CDR3aa: CASSIGAYSGNTIYF
CDR3nt: TGTGCCAGTAGTATTGGGGCCTACTCTGGAAACACCATATATTTT

d_gene: TRBD1
j_gene: TRBJ1-1
v_gene: TRBV11-2
abundance: .
CDR3aa: CASSFRQGIWTEAFF
CDR3nt: TGTGCCAGCAGCTTCCGACAGGGGATATGGACTGAAGCTTTCTTT

d_gene: .
j_gene: TRBJ1-2
v_gene: TRBV7-2
abundance: once
CDR3aa: CAKPSPSTRNGYTF
CDR3nt: TGTGCCAAGCCGTCCCCCTCTACGCGAAATGGCTACACCTTC

d_gene: .
j_gene: TRBJ2-5
v_gene: TRBV20-1
abundance: .
CDR3aa: CSASSETQYF
CDR3nt: TGCAGTGCTAGCTCTGAGACCCAGTACTTC

d_gene: .
j_gene: TRBJ2-1
v_gene: TRBV20-1
abundance: .
CDR3aa: CSGDLHNEQFF
CDR3nt: TGCAGTGGGGACTTACACAATGAGCAGTTCTTC

d_gene: .
j_gene: TRBJ2-7
v_gene: TRBV28
abundance: few
CDR3aa: CASSLGLVAVEQYF
CDR3nt: TGTGCCAGCAGTTTGGGGCTAGTCGCCGTCGAGCAGTACTTC

d_gene: .
j_gene: TRBJ2-1
v_gene: TRBV9
abundance: few
CDR3aa: CASSEGSLFNNEQFF
CDR3nt: TGTGCCAGCAGTGAGGGTTCGCTATTTAACAATGAGCAGTTCTTC

d_gene: TRBD1
j_gene: TRBJ1-2
v_gene: TRBV7-9
abundance: .
CDR3aa: CASSTYKGKGTDYGYTF
CDR3nt: TGTGCCAGCAGCACCTACAAGGGGAAAGGGACAGATTATGGCTACACCTTC

d_gene: TRBD2
j_gene: TRBJ2-3
v_gene: TRBV7-2
abundance: .
CDR3aa: CASSLMGLAGVDTQYF
CDR3nt: TGTGCCAGCAGCTTAATGGGACTAGCGGGAGTAGATACGCAGTATTTT

d_gene: .
j_gene: TRBJ1-6
v_gene: TRBV6-2/TRBV6-3
abundance: .
CDR3aa: CASSRQENNSPLHF
CDR3nt: TGTGCCAGCAGCAGACAGGAGAATAATTCACCCCTCCACTTT

d_gene: TRBD1
j_gene: TRBJ2-7
v_gene: TRBV9
abundance: .
CDR3aa: CASSVGQGGYEQYF
CDR3nt: TGTGCCAGCAGCGTAGGACAGGGGGGCTACGAGCAGTACTTC

d_gene: TRBD1
j_gene: TRBJ1-5
v_gene: TRBV6-2/TRBV6-3
abundance: .
CDR3aa: CASSYRPGQGLVGNQPQHF
CDR3nt: TGTGCCAGCAGTTACAGACCGGGACAGGGGTTGGTCGGCAATCAGCCCCAGCATTTT

d_gene: .
j_gene: TRBJ2-3
v_gene: TRBV10-3
abundance: .
CDR3aa: CAISANRGTSTDTQYF
CDR3nt: TGTGCCATCTCCGCTAATAGGGGAACTAGCACAGATACGCAGTATTTT

d_gene: .
j_gene: TRBJ1-6
v_gene: TRBV5-1
abundance: .
CDR3aa: CASSPGGGQSPLHF
CDR3nt: TGCGCCAGCAGCCCGGGGGGGGGCCAGTCACCCCTCCACTTT

d_gene: .
j_gene: TRBJ2-7
v_gene: TRBV11-2
abundance: .
CDR3aa: CASSLVPEGYEQYF
CDR3nt: TGTGCCAGCAGCTTAGTACCAGAGGGATACGAGCAGTACTTC

d_gene: TRBD1
j_gene: TRBJ2-3
v_gene: TRBV10-3
abundance: .
CDR3aa: CAIKGGQYTDTQYF
CDR3nt: TGTGCCATCAAAGGGGGCCAATACACAGATACGCAGTATTTT

d_gene: .
j_gene: TRBJ1-1
v_gene: TRBV6-2/TRBV6-3
abundance: .
CDR3aa: CASSYYRATAEAFF
CDR3nt: TGTGCCAGCAGTTACTACAGGGCGACAGCTGAAGCTTTCTTT

d_gene: .
j_gene: TRBJ2-5
v_gene: TRBV7-9
abundance: .
CDR3aa: CASSLGGPLGQETQYF
CDR3nt: TGTGCCAGCAGCTTAGGGGGTCCACTAGGTCAGGAGACCCAGTACTTC

d_gene: TRBD1
j_gene: TRBJ1-4
v_gene: TRBV5-1
abundance: .
CDR3aa: CASSRTGGPSEKLFF
CDR3nt: TGCGCCAGCAGCAGGACAGGGGGCCCTTCCGAAAAACTGTTTTTT

d_gene: TRBD1
j_gene: TRBJ1-5
v_gene: TRBV6-6
abundance: .
CDR3aa: CASSPRTGQAFNQPQHF
CDR3nt: TGTGCCAGCAGTCCACGGACAGGGCAAGCCTTCAATCAGCCCCAGCATTTT

d_gene: TRBD1
j_gene: TRBJ1-1
v_gene: TRBV19
abundance: .
CDR3aa: CASDRDGSNTEAFF
CDR3nt: TGTGCCAGTGACAGGGACGGTTCGAACACTGAAGCTTTCTTT